This TCR beta chain is drawn from a study of long-term antiretroviral therapy in people with HIV. Running of the v3.0 immunoSEQ assay took place at survey level. A target of about 35,000-55,000 T-cell genomes per sample was set for sequencing. Here immunoSEQ multiplex PCR was the method, and the copy in TCRdb shows in-frame clones only, minus some. The table records about 27,000 clones, roughly 80% of them present only once. One or more pre-ART and two or more post-ART PBMC samples were available from each donor. To note about this clone: Its antigen remains unidentified.

Study results and limitations: Every time point showed a repertoire led by clones expanded before ART.

The sequence was obtained from a man in his forties with HIV. The sample in question was unsorted PBMCs, obtained 3 years after starting antiretroviral therapy.

CDR3 coding DNA: TGTGCCAGTAGTATCTGGGGTGCAACTAATGAAAAACTGTTTTTT. Its translation: CASSIWGATNEKLFF. V and J are TRBV19 and TRBJ1-4, with D hard to call. From germline, CDR1 is LNHDA and CDR2 SQIVND (reference sequence). The CDR3 has 15 residues. V lost 3 bases and J lost 0, with 8 bases in between.